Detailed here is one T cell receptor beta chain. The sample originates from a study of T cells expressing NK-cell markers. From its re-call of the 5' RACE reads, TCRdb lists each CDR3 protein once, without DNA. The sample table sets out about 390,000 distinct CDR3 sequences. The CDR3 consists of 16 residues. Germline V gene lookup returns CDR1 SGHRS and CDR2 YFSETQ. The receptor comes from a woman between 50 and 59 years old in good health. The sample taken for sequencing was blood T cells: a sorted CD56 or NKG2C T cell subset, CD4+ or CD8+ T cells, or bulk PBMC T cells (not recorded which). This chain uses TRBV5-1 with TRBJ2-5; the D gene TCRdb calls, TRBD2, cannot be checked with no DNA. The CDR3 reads CASSLVASGSSETQYF.